The clone carrying this T cell receptor (beta chain) appeared many times. The antigen is unknown. These data come from a study of T-cell reconstitution after alpha-beta-depleted transplantation in children. Whole-study results and caveats: A year post-transplant, T-cell counts and diversity derived mostly from newly produced T cells. About two months after transplant, alpha-beta T cells reportedly came from several hundred expanded graft clones.

CDR3 length: 16 residues. With V trimmed by 5 bases and J by 7 bases, 15 bases remained unmatched. A library of TCRbeta sequences, prepared with unique molecular identifiers, was generated. TCRdb passed the PCR reads through MiXCR, listing each CDR3 protein once. The sample consists of approximately 240,000 distinct CDR3 sequences, approximately 11% of them appearing once. The chain carries TRBV12-3 or TRBV12-4 and TRBJ2-7; 9 bases are a match to TRBD2. The starting material was PBMCs, obtained before TCRalphabeta/CD19-depleted stem cell transplant. This sequence originates from a child under two years old with acute myeloid leukemia, due to receive a stem cell transplant. The CDR3 spells CASSLSSGGGGLEQYF. In DNA form, the CDR3 reads TGTGCCAGCAGTCTATCTTCGGGCGGGGGGGGGCTAGAGCAGTACTTC.